These T cell receptor beta chains were read from a single sample in a study of shared clonotypes between healthy human individuals. Generated by immunoSEQ multiplex PCR, the TCRdb table keeps only in-frame clones and is missing some. Among millions of clones, around 94% were seen once, and the ten largest hold 0.14%. Specimen: naive CD4+ T cells sorted from blood. The receptors originated from a man aged 18 to 35 in good health. Each CDR3 is given with its conserved first and last residue. A D gene is named only where the DNA matches it firmly. Clone size, where shown, is once, few, many, or a class for clones that have expanded.

v_gene: TRBV29-1; abundance: .; j_gene: TRBJ1-1; d_gene: .; CDR3aa: CSVDEAVNTEAFF; CDR3nt: TGCAGCGTTGATGAGGCTGTAAACACTGAAGCTTTCTTT
v_gene: TRBV21-1; abundance: .; j_gene: TRBJ1-5; d_gene: .; CDR3aa: CASSKDRSYSNQPQHF; CDR3nt: TGTGCCAGCAGCAAGGACAGGAGCTATAGCAATCAGCCCCAGCATTTT
v_gene: TRBV20-1; abundance: .; j_gene: TRBJ1-1; d_gene: .; CDR3aa: CSASVGTEAFF; CDR3nt: TGCAGTGCTAGTGTAGGGACTGAAGCTTTCTTT
v_gene: TRBV5-4; abundance: once; j_gene: TRBJ2-3; d_gene: .; CDR3aa: CASSLTGGATTDTQYF; CDR3nt: TGTGCCAGCAGCTTGACCGGGGGAGCAACCACAGATACGCAGTATTTT
v_gene: TRBV5-8; abundance: .; j_gene: TRBJ2-1; d_gene: TRBD2; CDR3aa: CASSPPLAAQEYNERFF; CDR3nt: TGTGCCAGCAGCCCCCCTCTAGCGGCTCAGGAGTACAATGAGCGGTTCTTC
v_gene: TRBV11-2; abundance: .; j_gene: TRBJ2-7; d_gene: .; CDR3aa: CASSLDSVYEQYF; CDR3nt: TGTGCCAGCAGCTTAGATTCGGTCTACGAGCAGTACTTC
v_gene: TRBV30; abundance: .; j_gene: TRBJ2-5; d_gene: .; CDR3aa: CAWSVRRTIETQYF; CDR3nt: TGTGCCTGGAGTGTAAGAAGGACTATCGAGACCCAGTACTTC
v_gene: TRBV30; abundance: .; j_gene: TRBJ2-5; d_gene: TRBD2; CDR3aa: CAWSRRTSGVGTQYF; CDR3nt: TGTGCCTGGAGCCGCAGAACTAGCGGTGTAGGGACCCAGTACTTC
v_gene: TRBV19; abundance: .; j_gene: TRBJ1-5; d_gene: .; CDR3aa: CASSKGLTGSLLRPQHF; CDR3nt: TGTGCCAGTAGCAAGGGACTCACAGGGTCCTTACTAAGGCCCCAGCATTTT
v_gene: TRBV19; abundance: .; j_gene: TRBJ1-5; d_gene: TRBD1; CDR3aa: CASSIGAQGPGNQPQHF; CDR3nt: TGTGCCAGTAGTATTGGGGCACAGGGGCCGGGCAATCAGCCCCAGCATTTT
v_gene: TRBV11-2; abundance: once; j_gene: TRBJ1-3; d_gene: .; CDR3aa: CASSPLPGNTIYF; CDR3nt: TGTGCCAGCAGTCCGCTCCCGGGGAACACCATATATTTT
v_gene: TRBV5-6; abundance: .; j_gene: TRBJ2-7; d_gene: .; CDR3aa: CASSLQQYEQYF; CDR3nt: TGTGCCAGCAGCTTACAGCAGTACGAGCAGTACTTC